This TCR beta chain was sequenced in a study of cytomegalovirus exposure and HLA in healthy donors. Study-wide context: Earlier, about 179 million T cells were analyzed, and fewer than 120 million unique TCR beta sequences were found among them. Within the Caucasian-associated ancestry cluster were roughly 81% of the 300 to 450 genotyped donors. Study conclusions and caveats: As a later analysis revealed, most CMV-associated TCR beta chains appeared HLA-restricted. Fewer N-insertions than the roughly 650-donor mean were reportedly shown by an Asian-associated ancestry cluster in a later analysis.

For this clone: The antigen remains undetermined.

60 Vbeta and 13 Jbeta primers were used in PCR. Assay used: immunoSEQ multiplex PCR; TCRdb lists only in-frame clones, some missing. Of 150,000 to 200,000 clones in the sample, less than 90% were seen once. Germline V gene lookup returns CDR1 SGHDT and CDR2 YYEEEE. CDR3 length equals 17 residues. This receptor was obtained from a girl aged 10-17 years in good health and CMV-seropositive. Input material: PBMCs. This sequence joins TRBV5-6 and TRBJ2-5; 9 nucleotides align to TRBD2. With the DNA end fitting TRBJ2-7 better, the J assignment may be wrong. The CDR3 here is CASSPLLSSGVAYEQYF. As DNA, the CDR3 is TGTGCCAGCAGCCCGCTCCTGTCTAGCGGGGTAGCCTACGAGCAGTACTTC.